The clone carrying this TCR beta chain appeared a few times. This entry comes from a study of CD8 T cells in Susac syndrome. With random hexamers, reverse transcription was performed on about 0.5 to 1 ug of RNA. Across 54 Vbeta and 13 Jbeta, immunoSEQ multiplex PCR amplified TCR beta CDR3. In TCRdb, the immunoSEQ multiplex PCR reads were re-called with MiXCR into one record per CDR3 protein. The sample contains just under 150,000 distinct CDR3 sequences, roughly 95% of which appear only once. The T cells that were sequenced for TCR beta were CD8+ and CD4+ cells from blood. TEMRA cells were FACS-enriched, with CD8+ and CD4+ T cells isolated negatively. The specimen sequenced was CD4+ T cells from PBMCs. This receptor was identified in a human donor in good health.

DNA for the CDR3: TGTGCCAGCAGCCCGGACAGGGGCTACGAGCAGTACTTC. Translated, it gives CASSPDRGYEQYF. This chain joins TRBV7-3 and TRBJ2-7, with TRBD1 identical over 9 bases. Germline values: CDR1 SGHTA, CDR2 FQGTGA. The ends lost 5 bases at V and 3 bases at J; junction bases unmatched: 2. The CDR3 has 13 amino acids.